The 6 T cell receptor beta chains given below trace back to one sample, sequenced in a study of CD4 and CD8 cells across lung adenocarcinoma regions. TCRdb analysed the PCR reads with MiXCR anew, one entry per CDR3 protein. Among approximately 18,000 distinct CDR3 sequences listed, more than 45% were seen once. Sequencing was performed on CD8+ T cells from the center of a lung tumor. The receptors derive from a female donor with lung adenocarcinoma. The CD4 and CD8 labels of this study may be unreliable.

The chain is built from TRBV6-1 and TRBJ2-6; D not certain. CDR1 and CDR2 from the germline V gene are MNHNS and SASEGT. V lost 8 bases, J lost 2 bases, and 7 bases lay in between. CDR3 length equals 13 residues. The chain's CDR3 is CASGFTGANVLTF. DNA for the CDR3: TGTGCCAGCGGCTTTACTGGGGCCAACGTCCTGACTTTC.

In this sample, this clonotype turned up many times. This chain uses TRBV7-2 with TRBJ2-3; the match to TRBD2 covers 8 bases. Losses at the gene ends were 3 bases for V and 7 bases for J; bases not matched to a gene: 6. Germline CDR1 is SGHTA and CDR2 is FQGNSA. There are 14 residues in the CDR3. This chain's CDR3 is CASSLRRGGNTQYF. The CDR3 DNA is TGTGCCAGCAGCTTGAGACGGGGGGGTAATACGCAGTATTTT.

This clonotype showed up just once. DNA of the CDR3: TGCGCCAGCAGTGGCCGGGACGCCGGGAGCACAGATACGCAGTACTTC. Translated, it gives CASSGRDAGSTDTQYF. This rearrangement joins TRBV10-1 to TRBJ2-1; maybe TRBD2 (6 bases). The last part of the DNA fits TRBJ2-7 better; the J call may be wrong. The CDR3 spans 16 residues. Germline V gene data show CDR1 as WNHNN and CDR2 as SYGVQD (reference sequence).

Notes on this clonotype: Its ends do not fully match the called genes, so a read error is possible. The V and J genes are TRBV10-1 and TRBJ2-3, with D unresolved. The CDR3 runs 14 residues. The germline V gene encodes CDR1 WNHNN and CDR2 SYGVQD (reference sequence). CDR3 nucleotides: TGCGCCAGCAGTGGGGTAAGTAGCACAGATACGCAGTATTTC. This encodes CASSGVSSTDTQYF.

The J gene is TRBJ2-4, the V gene TRBV10-1; TRBD2 might be the D (6 bases). The DNA end is a closer match to TRBJ2-1, so the J assignment may be wrong. This CDR3 comprises 15 residues. The germline V gene has CDR1 WNHNN and CDR2 SYGVQD (reference sequence). DNA for the CDR3: TGCGCCAGCAGGAGTTGGGGGAGGTGGGACAATGAGCAGTTCTTC. Protein: CASRSWGRWDNEQFF.

The CDR3 sequence is CASSEGTGADEQFF. CDR3 nucleotide sequence: TGTGCCAGCAGTGAGGGGACAGGGGCGGATGAGCAGTTCTTC. The chain combines TRBV6-1 with TRBJ2-1; 10 nucleotides align to TRBD1. Germline CDR1 and CDR2: MNHNS and SASEGT. There are 14 residues in the CDR3. With V trimmed by 3 bases and J by 8 bases, 4 bases remained unmatched.